This TCR beta chain was identified during a study of blood T cell repertoires in COVID-19. Study-level background: Samples representing acute and convalescent COVID-19 were sourced from the United States, Italy and Spain. Sources were T cells, B-cell-depleted T cells, or PBMCs; the material itself was cDNA or gDNA.

The germline V and J ends were trimmed by 3 bases and 2 bases, with 11 bases remaining between them. The CDR3 has 15 amino acids. The germline CDR1 and CDR2 sequences are WNHNN and SYGVQD (reference sequence). Original handling: Reference gene primer amplification yielded estimated nucleated cell counts. The protocol was immunoSEQ multiplex PCR, while the TCRdb copy is restricted to in-frame clones and leaves out a portion. Clonal size and the V and J genes are those of that table, whereas D and trimming came from the DNA. The sample holds some 150,000 clones, 81% seen once. This TCR was recovered from a woman aged 60-70 years with active or convalescent COVID-19. V gene TRBV10-1 combines with J gene TRBJ1-5; perhaps TRBD1 as D (5 bases). What was sequenced was peripheral blood. The CDR3 DNA reads as TGCGCCAGCAGTGAAGGTGGCAGGGGCAATCAGCCCCAGCATTTT. Protein: CASSEGGRGNQPQHF.